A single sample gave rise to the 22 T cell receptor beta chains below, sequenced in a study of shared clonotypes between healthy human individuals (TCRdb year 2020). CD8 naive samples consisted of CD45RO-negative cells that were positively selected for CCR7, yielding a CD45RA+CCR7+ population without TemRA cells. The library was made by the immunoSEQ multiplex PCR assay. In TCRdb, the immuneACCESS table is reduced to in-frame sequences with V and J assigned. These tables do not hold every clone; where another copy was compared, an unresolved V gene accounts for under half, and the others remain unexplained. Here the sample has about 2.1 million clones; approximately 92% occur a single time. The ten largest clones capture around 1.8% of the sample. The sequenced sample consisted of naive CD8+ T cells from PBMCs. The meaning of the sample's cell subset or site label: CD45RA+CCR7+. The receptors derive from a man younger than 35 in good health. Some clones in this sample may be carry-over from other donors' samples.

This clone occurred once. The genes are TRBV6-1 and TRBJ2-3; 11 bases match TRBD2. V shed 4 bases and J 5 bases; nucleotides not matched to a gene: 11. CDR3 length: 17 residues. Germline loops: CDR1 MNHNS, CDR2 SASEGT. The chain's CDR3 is CASSALIAGGFIDTQYF. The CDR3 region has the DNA TGTGCCAGCAGTGCCCTCATAGCGGGAGGGTTTATAGATACGCAGTATTTT.

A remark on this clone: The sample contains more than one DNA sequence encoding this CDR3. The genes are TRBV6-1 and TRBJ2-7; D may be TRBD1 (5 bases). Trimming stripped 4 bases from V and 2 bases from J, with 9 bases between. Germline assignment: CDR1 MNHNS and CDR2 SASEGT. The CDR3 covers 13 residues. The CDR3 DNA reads TGTGCCAGCAGTGGGGGCCCTACCTACGAGCAGTACTTC. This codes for CASSGGPTYEQYF.

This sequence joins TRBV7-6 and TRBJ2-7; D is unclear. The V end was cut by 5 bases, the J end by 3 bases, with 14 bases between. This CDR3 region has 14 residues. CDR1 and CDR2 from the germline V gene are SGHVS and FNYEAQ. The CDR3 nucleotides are TGTGCCAGCAGCCCCGCCAGAAACTTCTACGAGCAGTACTTC. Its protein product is CASSPARNFYEQYF.

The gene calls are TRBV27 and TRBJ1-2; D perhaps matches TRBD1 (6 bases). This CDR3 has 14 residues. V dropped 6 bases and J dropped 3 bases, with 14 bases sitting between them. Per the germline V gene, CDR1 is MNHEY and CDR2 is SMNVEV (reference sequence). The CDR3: CASSLQQGDYGYTF. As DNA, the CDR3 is TGTGCCAGCAGCTTGCAACAGGGAGACTATGGCTACACCTTC.

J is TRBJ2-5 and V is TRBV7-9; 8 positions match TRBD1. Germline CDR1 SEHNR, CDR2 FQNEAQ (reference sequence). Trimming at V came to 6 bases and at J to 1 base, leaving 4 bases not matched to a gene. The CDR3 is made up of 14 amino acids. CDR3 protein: CASRQGQVQETQYF. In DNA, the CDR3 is TGTGCCAGCAGGCAGGGACAGGTCCAAGAGACCCAGTACTTC.

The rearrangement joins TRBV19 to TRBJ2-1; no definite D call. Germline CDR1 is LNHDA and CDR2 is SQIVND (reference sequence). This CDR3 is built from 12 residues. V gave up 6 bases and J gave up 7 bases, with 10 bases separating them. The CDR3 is CASSPDGNEQFF. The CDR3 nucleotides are TGTGCCAGTAGCCCGGACGGGAATGAGCAGTTCTTC.

The CDR3 sequence: CASSLDDPLMGTEAFF. In DNA, the CDR3 is TGCGCCAGCAGCTTGGATGACCCGTTGATGGGCACTGAAGCTTTCTTT. This chain links TRBV5-1 with TRBJ1-1; no reliable D call. This CDR3 has 16 amino acids. Germline V CDR1 and CDR2: SGHRS, YFSETQ. V lost 0 bases, J lost 4 bases, and 16 bases lay in between.

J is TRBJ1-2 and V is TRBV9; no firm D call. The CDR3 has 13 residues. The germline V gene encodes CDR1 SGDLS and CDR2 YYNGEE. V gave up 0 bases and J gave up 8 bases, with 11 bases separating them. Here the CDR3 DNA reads TGTGCCAGCAGCGTAGGCGCGGACGGGGGCTACACCTTC. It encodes CASSVGADGGYTF.

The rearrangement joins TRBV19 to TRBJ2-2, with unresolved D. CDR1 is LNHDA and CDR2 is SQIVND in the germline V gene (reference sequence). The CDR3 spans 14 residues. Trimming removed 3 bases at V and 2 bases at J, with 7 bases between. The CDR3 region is CASSIKRNTGELFF. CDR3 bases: TGTGCCAGTAGTATCAAGCGAAACACCGGGGAGCTGTTTTTT.

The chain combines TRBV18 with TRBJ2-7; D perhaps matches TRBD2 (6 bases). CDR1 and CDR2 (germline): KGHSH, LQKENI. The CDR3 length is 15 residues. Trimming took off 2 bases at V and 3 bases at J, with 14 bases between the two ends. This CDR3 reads CASSPIRELFYEQYF. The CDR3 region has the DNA TGTGCCAGCTCACCAATACGGGAGTTGTTCTACGAGCAGTACTTC.

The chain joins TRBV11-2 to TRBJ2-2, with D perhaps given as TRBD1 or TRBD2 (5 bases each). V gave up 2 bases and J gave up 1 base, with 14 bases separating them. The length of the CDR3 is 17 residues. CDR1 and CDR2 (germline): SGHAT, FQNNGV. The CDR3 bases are TGTGCCAGCAGCTTACCCCGGGAAGGGGTGAACACCGGGGAGCTGTTTTTT. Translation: CASSLPREGVNTGELFF.

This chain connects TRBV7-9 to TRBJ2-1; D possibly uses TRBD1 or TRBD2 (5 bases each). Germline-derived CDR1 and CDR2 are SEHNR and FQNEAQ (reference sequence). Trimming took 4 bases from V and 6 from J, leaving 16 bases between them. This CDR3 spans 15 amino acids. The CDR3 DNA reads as TGTGCCAGCAGCTCCGGGACCCCAAGGGGCAATGAGCAGTTCTTC. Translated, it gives CASSSGTPRGNEQFF.

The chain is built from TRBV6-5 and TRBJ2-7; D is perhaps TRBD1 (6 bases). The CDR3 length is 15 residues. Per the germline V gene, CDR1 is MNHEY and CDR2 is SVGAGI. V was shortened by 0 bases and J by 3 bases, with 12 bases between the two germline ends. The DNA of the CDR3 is TGTGCCAGCAGTTACTCGCGGCAGGGGAACTACGAGCAGTACTTC. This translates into CASSYSRQGNYEQYF.

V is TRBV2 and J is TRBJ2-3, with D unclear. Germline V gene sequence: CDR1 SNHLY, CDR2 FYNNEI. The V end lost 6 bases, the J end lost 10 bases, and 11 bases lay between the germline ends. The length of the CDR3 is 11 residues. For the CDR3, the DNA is TGTGCCAGCAGAAGAAGTATTGCGCAGTATTTT. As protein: CASRRSIAQYF.

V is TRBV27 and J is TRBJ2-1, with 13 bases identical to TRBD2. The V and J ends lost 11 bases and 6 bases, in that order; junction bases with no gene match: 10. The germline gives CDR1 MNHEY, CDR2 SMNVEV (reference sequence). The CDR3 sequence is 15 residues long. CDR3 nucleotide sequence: TGTGCCTCCACCCGACTAGCGGGAGGTGGCAATGAGCAGTTCTTC. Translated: CASTRLAGGGNEQFF.

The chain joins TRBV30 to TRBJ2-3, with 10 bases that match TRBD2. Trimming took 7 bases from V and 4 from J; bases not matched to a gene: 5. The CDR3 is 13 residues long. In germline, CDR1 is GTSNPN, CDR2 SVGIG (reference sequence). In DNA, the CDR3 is TGTGCCTACTTAGCGGGAGGTGCAGATACGCAGTATTTT. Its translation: CAYLAGGADTQYF.

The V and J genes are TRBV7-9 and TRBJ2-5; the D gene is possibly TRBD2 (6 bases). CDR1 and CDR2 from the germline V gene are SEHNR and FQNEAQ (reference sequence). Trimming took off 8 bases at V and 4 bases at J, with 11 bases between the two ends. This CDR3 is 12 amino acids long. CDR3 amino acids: CASCPAGETQYF. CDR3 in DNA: TGTGCCAGCTGCCCAGCGGGAGAGACCCAGTACTTC.

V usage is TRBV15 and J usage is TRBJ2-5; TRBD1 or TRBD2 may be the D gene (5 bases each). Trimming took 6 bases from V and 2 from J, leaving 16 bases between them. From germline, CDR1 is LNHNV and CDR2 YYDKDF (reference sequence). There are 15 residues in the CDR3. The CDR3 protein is CATSRSGTRQETQYF. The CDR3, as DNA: TGTGCCACCAGTCGCTCCGGGACCCGGCAAGAGACCCAGTACTTC.

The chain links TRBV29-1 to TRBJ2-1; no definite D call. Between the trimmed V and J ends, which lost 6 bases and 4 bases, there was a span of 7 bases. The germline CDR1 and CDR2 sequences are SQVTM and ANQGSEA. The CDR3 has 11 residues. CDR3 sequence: CSVVHYNEQFF. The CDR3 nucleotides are TGCAGCGTCGTACATTACAATGAGCAGTTCTTC.

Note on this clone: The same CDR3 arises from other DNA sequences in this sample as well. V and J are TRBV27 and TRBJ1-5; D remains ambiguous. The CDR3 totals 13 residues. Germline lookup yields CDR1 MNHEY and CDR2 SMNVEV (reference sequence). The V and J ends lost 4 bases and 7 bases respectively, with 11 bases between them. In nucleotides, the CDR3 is TGTGCCAGCAGTTCAAGGGCGGGCCAGCCCCAGCATTTT. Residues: CASSSRAGQPQHF.

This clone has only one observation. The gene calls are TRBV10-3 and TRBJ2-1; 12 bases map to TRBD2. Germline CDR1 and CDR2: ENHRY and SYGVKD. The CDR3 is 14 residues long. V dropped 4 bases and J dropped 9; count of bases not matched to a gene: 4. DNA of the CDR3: TGTGCCATCAGTGTTCGACTAGCGGGAGCTGAGCAGTTCTTC. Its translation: CAISVRLAGAEQFF.

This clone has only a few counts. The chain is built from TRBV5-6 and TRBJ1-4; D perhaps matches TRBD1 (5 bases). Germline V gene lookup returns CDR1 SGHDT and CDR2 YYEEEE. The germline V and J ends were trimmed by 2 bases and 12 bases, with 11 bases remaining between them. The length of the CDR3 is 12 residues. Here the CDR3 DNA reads TGTGCCAGCAGCTTTCAGGGCGTAGAACTGTTTTTT. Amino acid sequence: CASSFQGVELFF.